This T cell receptor beta chain was captured by sequencing in a study of OX40 agonist ivuxolimab in advanced cancers. Study as a whole: The group had a mean age of roughly 65 years, ranged from 23 to 79, and was 82.7% male. Having had anti-PD-1, anti-PD-L1 or anti-CTLA-4 therapy before was allowed, and roughly 40% had some. Partial response was recorded in three patients: one hepatocellular carcinoma and two cutaneous melanoma cases. Overall study findings and caveats: Those patients achieving a partial response at 0.1-3.0 mg/kg showed among the lowest clonal expansion.

The method was immunoSEQ multiplex PCR; TCRdb's version includes in-frame clones alone and lacks a portion of them. The sample lists some 100,000 clones, 90% occurring once. The CDR3 totals 17 residues. CDR1 is LNHDA, CDR2 SQIVND, per germline (reference sequence). Trimming cost V 3 bases and J 7 bases, with 22 bases left between them. A word on this clone: Its antigen is currently unknown.

The TCR originated in an adult with an advanced solid tumor such as melanoma, head and neck, liver or kidney cancer. Specimen: CD4+ or CD8+ T cells sorted from blood, collected in a trial of the OX40 agonist ivuxolimab. The chain employs TRBV19 and TRBJ1-5; D ambiguous. Here the CDR3 DNA reads TGTGCCAGTAGTATGGGAGGGCGGCGCAGATCCCCCCAGCCCCAGCATTTT. Residues: CASSMGGRRRSPQPQHF.